These 5 T cell receptor beta chains share one sample of origin, sequenced in a study of cytomegalovirus exposure and HLA in healthy donors (dated by TCRdb to the late 2010s). The library was built by means of the immunoSEQ multiplex PCR assay. For the multiplex PCR, a mixture combining 60 forward primers for TCR Vbeta segments and 13 reverse primers for TCR Jbeta segments was used. TCRdb limited this immuneACCESS table to in-frame rearrangements with V and J called. A share of clones is missing; checked studies link under half to unresolved V genes, and the rest is unexplained. Present in this sample are about 150,000 clones, over 70% of which were seen just once. The ten top clones hold roughly 14% of the sample. Material: PBMCs. The receptors stem from a woman between 35 and 50 years old in good health and CMV-seronegative.

The V call is TRBV2, the J call TRBJ2-7; D unclear. Germline V gene data show CDR1 as SNHLY and CDR2 as FYNNEI. V dropped 7 bases and J dropped 5 bases, with 18 bases sitting between them. The CDR3 is 14 residues long. The DNA of the CDR3 is TGTGCCAGCAAGCTTGTAGCCCGAGCTGACGAGCAGTACTTC. Translated, it gives CASKLVARADEQYF.

The chain employs TRBV19 and TRBJ2-1, with TRBD2 matching 13 bases. The germline V gene encodes CDR1 LNHDA and CDR2 SQIVND (reference sequence). The V and J ends lost 5 bases and 9 bases, in that order; junction bases with no gene match: 7. This CDR3 comprises 15 residues. CDR3 amino acids: CASSSGLAGEGEQFF. The DNA of the CDR3 is TGTGCCAGTAGTTCCGGACTAGCGGGAGAGGGTGAGCAGTTCTTC.

This chain uses TRBV2 with TRBJ2-7; 13 bases map to TRBD2. This CDR3 has 15 residues. In germline, CDR1 is SNHLY, CDR2 FYNNEI. V was pared by 6 bases and J by 1 base, with 3 bases of the junction left unmatched. Here the CDR3 reads CASRVTSGGSYEQYF. DNA for the CDR3: TGTGCCAGCAGAGTGACTAGCGGGGGGTCCTACGAGCAGTACTTC. Filled out from reference TRBV2 and TRBJ2-7, the complete variable domain reads EPEVTQTPSHQVTQMGQEVILRCVPISNHLYFYWYRQILGQKVEFLVSFYNNEISEKSEIFDDQFSVERPDGSNFTLKIRSTKLEDSAMYFCASRVTSGGSYEQYFGPGTRLTVT.

This clone was counted a single time. This rearrangement joins TRBV4-1 to TRBJ1-2; TRBD1 is a possible D gene (5 bases). V lost 3 bases and J 3 bases, leaving 14 bases between the germline ends. The CDR3 spans 15 residues. Germline assignment: CDR1 MGHRA and CDR2 YSYEKL. The CDR3 bases are TGCGCCAGCAGCCAGGTGGACACTTCCCACTATGGCTACACCTTC. Its translation is CASSQVDTSHYGYTF.

This rearrangement joins TRBV7-8 to TRBJ2-2; D perhaps matches TRBD2 (5 bases). The CDR3 length is 13 residues. CDR1 is SGHVS and CDR2 is FQNEAQ in the germline V gene. Trimming left V 1 base short and J 7 bases short, with 7 bases between. The CDR3 region has the DNA TGTGCCAGCAGCTTAGGGAGGCACGGGGAGCTGTTTTTT. Amino acid sequence: CASSLGRHGELFF. The variable domain in full, completed from reference TRBV7-8 and TRBJ2-2, reads GAGVSQSPRYKVAKRGQDVALRCDPISGHVSLFWYQQALGQGPEFLTYFQNEAQLDKSGLPSDRFFAERPEGSVSTLKIQRTQQEDSAVYLCASSLGRHGELFFGEGSRLTVL.